The entry that follows covers one T cell receptor (beta chain) sequence. As yet, its antigen is unknown. Clones were sequenced by immunoSEQ multiplex PCR, and TCRdb holds only the in-frame ones, with some missing. The table shows tens of thousands of clones, with about nine tenths occurring only once. The entry originates in a study of T cell clonotyping in hematopoietic cell transplantation. Study-wide points: Graft donor and pretransplant recipient Inverse Simpson Index values predicted broader posttransplant TCR diversity.

V trimming: 3 bases; J trimming: 5 bases; junction bases outside the gene matches: 5. The CDR3 has 15 amino acids. Per the germline V gene, CDR1 is MGHRA and CDR2 is YSYEKL. Time point of the sample: recipient sample about 28 days before transplant, after cytoreduction. The material was peripheral blood mononuclear cells, obtained before stem cell transplant. The clonotype originates from a man between 60 and 75 years old with biphenotypic leukemia. Some clones in this sample may be carry-over from other donors' samples. The chain uses TRBV4-1 and TRBJ2-5; 11 positions agree with TRBD2. The CDR3, as DNA: TGCGCCAGCAGCCACCCTATAGCGGGAGGGGAGACCCAGTACTTC. This encodes CASSHPIAGGETQYF.